This T cell receptor beta chain was captured by sequencing in a study of Ad26.COV2.S vaccination and SARS-CoV-2 variants. Using immunoSEQ multiplex PCR, the repertoire was profiled, and TCRdb retains in-frame clones only, with some absent. This table holds 430,000 or so clones, about nine tenths found once. Treatment defined: approximately 18 received Ad26.COV2.S at low or high dose, single or two shots; 5 received placebo; per-sample allocation not given. The samples were gathered on day 63 after the first injection of vaccine or placebo. Germline assignment: CDR1 LNHDA and CDR2 SQIVND (reference sequence). CDR3 length equals 13 residues. V dropped 1 base and J dropped 13; count of bases not matched to a gene: 6.

This receptor was obtained from a person between 18 and 65 years old who received the Ad26.COV2.S COVID-19 vaccine or a placebo. V is TRBV19 and J is TRBJ2-1, with TRBD2 matching over 8 bases. The source was peripheral blood, collected in a trial of Ad26.COV2.S vaccine versus placebo. In nucleotides, the CDR3 is TGTGCCAGTAGTATAGTTGCGGGAGGAGCACAGTTCTTC. Residues: CASSIVAGGAQFF. The whole variable domain, remainder taken from reference TRBV19 and TRBJ2-1, is DGGITQSPKYLFRKEGQNVTLSCEQNLNHDAMYWYRQDPGQGLRLIYYSQIVNDFQKGDIAEGYSVSREKKESFPLTVTSAQKNPTAFYLCASSIVAGGAQFFGPGTRLTVL.